This T cell receptor (beta chain) was observed in a study of somatic mutations in cytotoxic T cells in rheumatoid arthritis. Study-level background: It was right after diagnosis, before any treatment, that patient blood (around 33 ml EDTA) was drawn. Using a FACSAria II or Sony SH800, a portion of the V beta antibody-stained T-cell populations were flow-sorted at nearly 100% purity, and among those populations were V beta1+ cells that were then sequenced for TCRB.

This clone was observed a few times. Sequenced by immunoSEQ multiplex PCR; TCRdb stores in-frame clones only, minus some. The sample lists roughly 32,000 clones, around 86% occurring once. The sample comprised CD8+ T cells sorted from blood. The sequence was collected from an adult with rheumatoid arthritis.

The CDR3 DNA follows: TGTGCCAGCAGCTTAAGGGCTGGTGAGCAGTTCTTC. It encodes CASSLRAGEQFF. The chain combines TRBV7-2 with TRBJ2-1; D is unclear. The CDR3 runs 12 residues. Germline CDR1 SGHTA, CDR2 FQGNSA. Trimming took 2 bases from V and 9 from J, leaving 8 bases between them.